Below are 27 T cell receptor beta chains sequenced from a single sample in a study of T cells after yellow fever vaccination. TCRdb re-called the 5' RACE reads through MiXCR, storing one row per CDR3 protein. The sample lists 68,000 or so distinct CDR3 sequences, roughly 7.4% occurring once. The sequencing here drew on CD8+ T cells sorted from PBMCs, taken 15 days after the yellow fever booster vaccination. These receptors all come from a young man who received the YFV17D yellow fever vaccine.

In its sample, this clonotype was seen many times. The CDR3, as DNA: TGTGCCAGCAGCTTAGCAGGGGGGTCCTACGAGCAGTACTTC. Translating gives CASSLAGGSYEQYF. The V gene is TRBV5-4, the J gene TRBJ2-7; a weak D match, TRBD1 (7 bases). Germline assignment: CDR1 SGHNT and CDR2 YYREEE (reference sequence). This CDR3 has 14 amino acids. Trimming left V 2 bases short and J 1 base short, with 10 bases between.

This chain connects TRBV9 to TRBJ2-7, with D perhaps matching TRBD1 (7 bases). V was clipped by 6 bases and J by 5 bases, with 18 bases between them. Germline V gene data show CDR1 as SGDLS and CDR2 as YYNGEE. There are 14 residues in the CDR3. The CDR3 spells CASTERGGGDEQYF. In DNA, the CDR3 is TGTGCCAGCACCGAGAGAGGGGGCGGGGACGAGCAGTACTTC.

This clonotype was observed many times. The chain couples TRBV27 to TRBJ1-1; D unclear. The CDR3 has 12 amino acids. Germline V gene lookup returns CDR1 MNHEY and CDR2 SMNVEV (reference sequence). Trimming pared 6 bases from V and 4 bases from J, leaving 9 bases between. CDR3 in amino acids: CASRAGGTEAFF. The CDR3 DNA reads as TGTGCCAGCAGGGCGGGAGGCACTGAAGCTTTCTTT.

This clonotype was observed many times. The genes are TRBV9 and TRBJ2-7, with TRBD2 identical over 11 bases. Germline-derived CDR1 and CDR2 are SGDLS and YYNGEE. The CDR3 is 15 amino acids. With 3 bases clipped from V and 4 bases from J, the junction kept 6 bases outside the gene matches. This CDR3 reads CASSASGTSGYEQYF. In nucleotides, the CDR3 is TGTGCCAGCAGCGCTTCCGGGACTAGCGGTTACGAGCAGTACTTC.

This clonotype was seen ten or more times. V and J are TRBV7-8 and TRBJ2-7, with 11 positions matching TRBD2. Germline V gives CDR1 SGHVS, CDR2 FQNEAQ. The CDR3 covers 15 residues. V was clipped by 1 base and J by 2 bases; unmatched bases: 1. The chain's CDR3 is CASSLGLAGTYEQYF. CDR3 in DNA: TGTGCCAGCAGCTTAGGACTAGCGGGGACCTACGAGCAGTACTTC. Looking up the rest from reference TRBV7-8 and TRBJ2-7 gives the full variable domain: GAGVSQSPRYKVAKRGQDVALRCDPISGHVSLFWYQQALGQGPEFLTYFQNEAQLDKSGLPSDRFFAERPEGSVSTLKIQRTQQEDSAVYLCASSLGLAGTYEQYFGPGTRLTVT.

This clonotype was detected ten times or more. The CDR3 DNA sequence: TGTGCCAGCAGCCAAGCCGCGGGAGGTCAAGAGACCCAGTACTTC. Amino acid sequence: CASSQAAGGQETQYF. V gene TRBV4-2 combines with J gene TRBJ2-5; TRBD2 matches at 8 bases. The CDR3 has 15 amino acids. The ends lost 1 base at V and 2 bases at J; junction bases unmatched: 3. Germline V gene data show CDR1 as LGHNA and CDR2 as YNFKEQ.

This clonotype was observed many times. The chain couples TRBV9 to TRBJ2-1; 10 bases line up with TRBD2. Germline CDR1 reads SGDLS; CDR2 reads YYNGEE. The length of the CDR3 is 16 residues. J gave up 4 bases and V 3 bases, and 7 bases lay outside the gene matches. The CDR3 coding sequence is TGTGCCAGCAGCGCCCCTGGACTAGCGGAATACAATGAGCAGTTCTTC. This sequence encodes CASSAPGLAEYNEQFF.

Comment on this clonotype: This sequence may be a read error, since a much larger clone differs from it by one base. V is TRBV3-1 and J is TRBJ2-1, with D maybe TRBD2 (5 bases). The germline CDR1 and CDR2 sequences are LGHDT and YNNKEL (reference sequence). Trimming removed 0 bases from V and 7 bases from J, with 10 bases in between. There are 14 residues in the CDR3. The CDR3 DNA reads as TGTGCCAGCAGCCAAGATCGGAGGAGAAATGAGCAGTTCTTC. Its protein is CASSQDRRRNEQFF.

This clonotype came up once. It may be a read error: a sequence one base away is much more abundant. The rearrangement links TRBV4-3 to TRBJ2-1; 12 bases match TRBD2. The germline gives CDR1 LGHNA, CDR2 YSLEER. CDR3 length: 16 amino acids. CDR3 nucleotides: TGCGCCAGCAGCCAAGAATGGACTAGCGGGATCAATAAGCAGTTCTTC. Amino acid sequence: CASSQEWTSGINKQFF.

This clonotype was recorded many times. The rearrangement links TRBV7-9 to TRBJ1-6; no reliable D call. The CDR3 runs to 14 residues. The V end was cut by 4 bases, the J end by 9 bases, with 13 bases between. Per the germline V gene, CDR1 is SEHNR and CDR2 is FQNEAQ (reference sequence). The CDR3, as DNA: TGTGCCAGCAGCTCTAGCAGTCCCGTTTCACCCCTCCACTTT. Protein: CASSSSSPVSPLHF.

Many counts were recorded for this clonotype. CDR3 nucleotides: TGCGCCAGCAGTGAGACGGTAGCGGGACACACAGATACGCAGTATTTT. It is translated as CASSETVAGHTDTQYF. The rearrangement uses TRBV10-1 and TRBJ2-3; 8 bases are shared with TRBD2. This CDR3 is 16 amino acids long. Germline CDR1 is WNHNN and CDR2 is SYGVQD (reference sequence). V was pared by 2 bases and J by 2 bases, with 6 bases of the junction left unmatched.

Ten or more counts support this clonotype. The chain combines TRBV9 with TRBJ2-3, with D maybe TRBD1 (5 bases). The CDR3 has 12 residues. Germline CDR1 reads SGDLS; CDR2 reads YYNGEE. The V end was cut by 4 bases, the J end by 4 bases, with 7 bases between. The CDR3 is CASSKGPDTQYF. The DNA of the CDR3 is TGTGCCAGCAGCAAGGGGCCAGATACGCAGTATTTT.

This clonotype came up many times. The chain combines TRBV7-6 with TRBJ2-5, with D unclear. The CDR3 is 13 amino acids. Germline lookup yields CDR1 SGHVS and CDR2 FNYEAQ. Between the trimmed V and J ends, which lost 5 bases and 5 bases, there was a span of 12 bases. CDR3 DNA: TGTGCCAGCAGCGCCATTGCTGGGGAGACCCAGTACTTC. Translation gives CASSAIAGETQYF.

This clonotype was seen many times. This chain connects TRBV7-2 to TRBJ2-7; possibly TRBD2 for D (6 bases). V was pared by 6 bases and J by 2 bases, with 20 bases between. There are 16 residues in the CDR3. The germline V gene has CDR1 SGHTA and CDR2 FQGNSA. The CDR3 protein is CASSFSPGESTYEQYF. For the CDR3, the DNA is TGTGCCAGCAGTTTTTCGCCGGGAGAGAGTACCTACGAGCAGTACTTC.

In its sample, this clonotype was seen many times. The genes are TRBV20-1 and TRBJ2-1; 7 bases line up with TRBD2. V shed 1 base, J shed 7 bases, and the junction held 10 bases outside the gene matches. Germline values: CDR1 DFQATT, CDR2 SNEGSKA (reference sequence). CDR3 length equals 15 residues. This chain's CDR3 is CSARGTSTGGNEQFF. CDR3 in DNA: TGCAGTGCTAGAGGGACTAGTACCGGGGGGAATGAGCAGTTCTTC.

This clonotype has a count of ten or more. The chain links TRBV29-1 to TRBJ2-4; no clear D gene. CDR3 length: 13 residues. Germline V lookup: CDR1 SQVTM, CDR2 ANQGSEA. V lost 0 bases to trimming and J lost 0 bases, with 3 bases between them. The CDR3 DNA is TGCAGCGTTGAAGACTTAGCCAAAAACATTCAGTACTTC. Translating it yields CSVEDLAKNIQYF.

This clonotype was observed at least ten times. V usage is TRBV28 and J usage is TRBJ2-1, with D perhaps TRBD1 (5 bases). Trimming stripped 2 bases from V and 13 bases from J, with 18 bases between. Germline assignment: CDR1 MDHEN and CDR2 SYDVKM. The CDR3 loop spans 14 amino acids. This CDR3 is CASSLPHLAGRQFF. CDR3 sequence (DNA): TGTGCCAGCAGTTTACCCCACTTAGCAGGGCGACAGTTCTTC.

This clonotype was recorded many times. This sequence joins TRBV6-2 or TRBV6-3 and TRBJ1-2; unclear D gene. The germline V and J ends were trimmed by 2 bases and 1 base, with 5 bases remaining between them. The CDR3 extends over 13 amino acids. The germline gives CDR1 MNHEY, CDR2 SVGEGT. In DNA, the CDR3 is TGTGCCAGCAGTTACGGATATAACTATGGCTACACCTTC. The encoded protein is CASSYGYNYGYTF.

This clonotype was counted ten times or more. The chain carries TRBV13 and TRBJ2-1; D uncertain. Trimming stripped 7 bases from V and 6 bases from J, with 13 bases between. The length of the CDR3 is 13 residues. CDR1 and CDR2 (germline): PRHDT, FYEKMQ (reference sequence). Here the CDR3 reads CASTPGSGNEQFF. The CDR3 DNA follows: TGTGCCAGCACCCCCGGGTCCGGCAATGAGCAGTTCTTC.

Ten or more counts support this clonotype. CDR3 loop: CATSRDLMNTGELFF. Written as DNA, the CDR3 is TGTGCCACCAGCAGAGATCTCATGAACACCGGGGAGCTGTTTTTT. The chain employs TRBV15 and TRBJ2-2, with no clear D. There are 15 residues in the CDR3. V was shortened by 0 bases and J by 1 base, with 6 bases between the two germline ends. The germline V gene encodes CDR1 LNHNV and CDR2 YYDKDF (reference sequence). Filled out from reference TRBV15 and TRBJ2-2, the complete variable domain reads DAMVIQNPRYQVTQFGKPVTLSCSQTLNHNVMYWYQQKSSQAPKLLFHYYDKDFNNEADTPDNFQSRRPNTSFCFLDIRSPGLGDTAMYLCATSRDLMNTGELFFGEGSRLTVL.

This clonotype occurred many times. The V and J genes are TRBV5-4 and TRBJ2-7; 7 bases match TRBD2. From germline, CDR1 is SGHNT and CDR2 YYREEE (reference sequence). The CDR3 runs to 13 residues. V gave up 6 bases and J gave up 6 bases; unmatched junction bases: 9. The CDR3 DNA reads TGTGCCAGCACCGATGGGGGAGGGATCGAGCAGTACTTC. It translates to CASTDGGGIEQYF.

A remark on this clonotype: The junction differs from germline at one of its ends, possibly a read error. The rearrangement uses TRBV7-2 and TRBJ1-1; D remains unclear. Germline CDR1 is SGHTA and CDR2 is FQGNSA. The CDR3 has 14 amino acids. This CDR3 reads CASSLGSDWTEALF. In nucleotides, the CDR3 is TGTGCCAGCAGCTTAGGGTCAGACTGGACTGAAGCTCTCTTT. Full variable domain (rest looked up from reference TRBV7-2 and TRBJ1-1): GAGVSQSPSNKVTEKGKDVELRCDPISGHTALYWYRQSLGQGLEFLIYFQGNSAPDKSGLPSDRFSAERTGGSVSTLTIQRTQQEDSAVYLCASSLGSDWTEALFGQGTRLTVV.

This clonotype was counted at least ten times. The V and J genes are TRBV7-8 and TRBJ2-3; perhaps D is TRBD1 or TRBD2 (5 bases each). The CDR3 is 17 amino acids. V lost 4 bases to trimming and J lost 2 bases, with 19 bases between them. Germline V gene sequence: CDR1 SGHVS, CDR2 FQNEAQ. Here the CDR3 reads CASSSSAGTVITDTQYF. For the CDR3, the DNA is TGTGCCAGCAGCTCCTCCGCCGGGACGGTAATCACAGATACGCAGTATTTT.

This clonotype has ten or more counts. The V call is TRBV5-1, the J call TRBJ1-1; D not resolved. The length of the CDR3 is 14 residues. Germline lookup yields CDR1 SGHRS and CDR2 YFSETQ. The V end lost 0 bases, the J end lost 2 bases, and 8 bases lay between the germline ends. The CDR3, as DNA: TGCGCCAGCAGCTTGGACACTCTAAACACTGAAGCTTTCTTT. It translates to CASSLDTLNTEAFF.

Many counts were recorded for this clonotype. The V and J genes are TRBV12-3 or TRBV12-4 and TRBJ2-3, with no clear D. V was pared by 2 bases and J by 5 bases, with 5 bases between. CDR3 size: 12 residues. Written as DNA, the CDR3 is TGTGCCAGCAGTTTAAGGGTAGATACGCAGTATTTT. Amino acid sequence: CASSLRVDTQYF.

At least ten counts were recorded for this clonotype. The CDR3: CSGGGPGSYEQYF. The CDR3 DNA reads TGCAGCGGGGGGGGGCCCGGGTCCTACGAGCAGTACTTC. The chain is built from TRBV29-1 and TRBJ2-7; D might be TRBD2 (7 bases). The CDR3 has 13 amino acids. V lost 7 bases and J lost 1, with 14 bases in between. The germline gives CDR1 SQVTM, CDR2 ANQGSEA.

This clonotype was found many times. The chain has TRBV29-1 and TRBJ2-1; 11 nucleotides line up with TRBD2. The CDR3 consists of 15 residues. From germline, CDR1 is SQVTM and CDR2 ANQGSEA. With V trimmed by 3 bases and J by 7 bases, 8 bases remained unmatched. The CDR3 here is CSVEGSGRGWNEQFF. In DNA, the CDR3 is TGCAGCGTTGAGGGTAGCGGGAGGGGTTGGAATGAGCAGTTCTTC.